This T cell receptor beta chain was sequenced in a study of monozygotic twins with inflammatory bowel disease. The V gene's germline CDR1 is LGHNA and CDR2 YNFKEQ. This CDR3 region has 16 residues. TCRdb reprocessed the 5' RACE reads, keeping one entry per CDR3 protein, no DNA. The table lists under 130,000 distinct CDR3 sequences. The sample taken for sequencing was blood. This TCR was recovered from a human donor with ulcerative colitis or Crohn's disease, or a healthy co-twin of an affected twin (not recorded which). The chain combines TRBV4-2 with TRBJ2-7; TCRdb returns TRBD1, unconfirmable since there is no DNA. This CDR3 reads CASSQESGRKSYEQYF.